The present entry profiles one T cell receptor beta chain with its context. Its cognate antigen is unknown. The read comes to an end 3 residues before the CDR3 does, leaving the germline J gene to fill in the end. The sample comes from a study of T cells in women clearing cervical HPV infection. HPV was found by MY09/MY11 PCR and dot-blot genotyping. Using immunoSEQ multiplex PCR, the repertoire was profiled, and TCRdb retains in-frame clones only, with some absent. The sample has about 22,000 clones, and its top ten clones hold roughly 3.1%. General observations from the study: Effector/memory and HPV-specific T cells were not isolated, and association timing is unknown.

V lost 5 bases and J 6 bases, leaving 7 bases between the germline ends. The length of the CDR3 is 12 residues. Germline values: CDR1 LNHDA, CDR2 SQIVND (reference sequence). The sample consisted of blood buffy coat. This clonotype was obtained from a woman aged 18 to 75 with a cervical HPV16 infection that either progressed to CIN3+ or cleared (not recorded which). This chain connects TRBV19 to TRBJ2-2; D uncertain. The CDR3 region is CASSPSPGELFF. The covered CDR3 bases are TGTGCCAGTAGTCCCTCCCCCGGGGAG.